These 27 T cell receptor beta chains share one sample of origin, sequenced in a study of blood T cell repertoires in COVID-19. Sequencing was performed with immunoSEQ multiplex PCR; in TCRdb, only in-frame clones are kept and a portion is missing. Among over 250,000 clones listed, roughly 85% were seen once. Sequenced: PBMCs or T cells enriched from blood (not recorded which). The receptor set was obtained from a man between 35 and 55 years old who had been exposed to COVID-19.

DNA of the CDR3: TGTGCCATCAGTGATATCGAGTTCAGAACCGCGGGTGGAAACACCATATATTTT. Protein: CAISDIEFRTAGGNTIYF. The chain uses TRBV10-3 and TRBJ1-3; the D is unclear. Germline CDR1 is ENHRY and CDR2 is SYGVKD. This CDR3 is built from 18 residues. Trimming removed 3 bases at V and 3 bases at J, with 21 bases between.

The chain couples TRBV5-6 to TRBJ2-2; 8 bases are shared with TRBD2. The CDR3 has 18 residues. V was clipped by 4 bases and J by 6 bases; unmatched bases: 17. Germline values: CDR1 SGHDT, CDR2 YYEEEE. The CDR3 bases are TGTGCCAGCAGCCCTACCCTCCGTTGGCGGGAGGACGCCGGGGAGCTGTTTTTT. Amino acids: CASSPTLRWREDAGELFF.

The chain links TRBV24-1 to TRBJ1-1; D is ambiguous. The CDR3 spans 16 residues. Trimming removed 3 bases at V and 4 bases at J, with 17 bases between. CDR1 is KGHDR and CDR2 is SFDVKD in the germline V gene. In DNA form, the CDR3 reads TGTGCCACCAGTGATAGTGGAATTCCCGGCGGCACTGAAGCTTTCTTT. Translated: CATSDSGIPGGTEAFF.

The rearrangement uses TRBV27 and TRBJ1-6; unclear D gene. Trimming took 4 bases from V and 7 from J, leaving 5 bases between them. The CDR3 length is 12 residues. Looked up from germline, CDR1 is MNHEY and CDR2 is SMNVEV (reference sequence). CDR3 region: CASSWRNSPLHF. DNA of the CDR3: TGTGCCAGCAGTTGGCGGAATTCACCCCTCCACTTT.

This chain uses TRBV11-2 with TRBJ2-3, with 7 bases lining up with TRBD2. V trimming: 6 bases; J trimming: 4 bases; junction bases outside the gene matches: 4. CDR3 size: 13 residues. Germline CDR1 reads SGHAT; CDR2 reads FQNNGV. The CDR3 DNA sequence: TGTGCCAGCAGTCCGGGAGGCCCAGATACGCAGTATTTT. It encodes CASSPGGPDTQYF. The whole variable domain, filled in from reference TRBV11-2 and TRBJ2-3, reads EAGVAQSPRYKIIEKRQSVAFWCNPISGHATLYWYQQILGQGPKLLIQFQNNGVVDDSQLPKDRFSAERLKGVDSTLKIQPAKLEDSAVYLCASSPGGPDTQYFGPGTRLTVL.

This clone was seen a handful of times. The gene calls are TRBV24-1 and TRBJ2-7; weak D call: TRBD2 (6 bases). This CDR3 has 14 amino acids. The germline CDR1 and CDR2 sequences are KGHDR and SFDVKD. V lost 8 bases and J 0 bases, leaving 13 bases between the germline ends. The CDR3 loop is CATKGGESSYEQYF. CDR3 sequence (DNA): TGTGCCACCAAGGGCGGGGAGAGCTCCTACGAGCAGTACTTC.

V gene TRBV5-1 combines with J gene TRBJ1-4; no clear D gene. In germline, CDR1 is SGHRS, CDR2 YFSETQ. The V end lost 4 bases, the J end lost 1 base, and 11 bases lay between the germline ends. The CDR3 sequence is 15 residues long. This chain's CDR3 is CASSMQTGTNEKLFF. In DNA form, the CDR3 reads TGCGCCAGCAGCATGCAGACGGGAACTAATGAAAAACTGTTTTTT.

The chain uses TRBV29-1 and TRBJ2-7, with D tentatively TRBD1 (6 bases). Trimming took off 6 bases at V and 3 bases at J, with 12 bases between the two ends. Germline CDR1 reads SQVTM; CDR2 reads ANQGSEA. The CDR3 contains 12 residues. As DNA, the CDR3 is TGCAGCGTCGGCATCAGGGGCTACGAGCAGTACTTC. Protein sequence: CSVGIRGYEQYF.

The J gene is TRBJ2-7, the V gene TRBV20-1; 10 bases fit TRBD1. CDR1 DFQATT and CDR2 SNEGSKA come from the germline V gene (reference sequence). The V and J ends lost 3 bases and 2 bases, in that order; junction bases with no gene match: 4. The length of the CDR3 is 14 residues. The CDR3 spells CSASLGTGAYEQYF. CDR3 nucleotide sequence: TGCAGTGCTAGTTTAGGGACAGGGGCCTACGAGCAGTACTTC.

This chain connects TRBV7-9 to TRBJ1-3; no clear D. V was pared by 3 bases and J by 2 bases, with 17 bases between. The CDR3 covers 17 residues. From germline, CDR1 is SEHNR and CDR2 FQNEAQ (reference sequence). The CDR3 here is CASSLLSRWGAGNTIYF. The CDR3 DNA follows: TGTGCCAGCAGCTTGCTGTCTCGTTGGGGAGCTGGAAACACCATATATTTT.

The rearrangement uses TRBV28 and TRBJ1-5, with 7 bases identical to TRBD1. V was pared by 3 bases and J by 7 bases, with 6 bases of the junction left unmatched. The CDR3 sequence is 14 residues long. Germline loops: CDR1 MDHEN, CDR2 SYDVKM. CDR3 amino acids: CASSFNRGFQPQHF. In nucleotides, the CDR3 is TGTGCCAGCAGTTTTAACAGGGGATTCCAGCCCCAGCATTTT.

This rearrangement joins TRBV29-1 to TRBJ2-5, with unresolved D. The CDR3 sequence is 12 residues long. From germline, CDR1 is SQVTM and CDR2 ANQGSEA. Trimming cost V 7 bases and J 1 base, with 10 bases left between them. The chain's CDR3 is CSAKPGQETQYF. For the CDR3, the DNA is TGCAGCGCAAAGCCGGGCCAAGAGACCCAGTACTTC.

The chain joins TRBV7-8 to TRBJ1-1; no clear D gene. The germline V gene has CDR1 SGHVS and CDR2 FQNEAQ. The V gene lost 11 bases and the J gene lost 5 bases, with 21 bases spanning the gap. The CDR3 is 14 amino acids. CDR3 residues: CAVDKAPSWTEAFF. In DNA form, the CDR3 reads TGTGCCGTCGACAAGGCGCCCTCCTGGACTGAAGCTTTCTTT.

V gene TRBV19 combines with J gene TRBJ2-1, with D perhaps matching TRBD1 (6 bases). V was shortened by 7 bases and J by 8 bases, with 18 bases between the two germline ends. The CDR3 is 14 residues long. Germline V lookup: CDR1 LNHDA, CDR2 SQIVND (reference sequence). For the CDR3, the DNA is TGTGCCAGTATTAAACCCGGGACAACGCATGAGCAGTTCTTC. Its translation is CASIKPGTTHEQFF. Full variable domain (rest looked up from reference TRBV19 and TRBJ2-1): DGGITQSPKYLFRKEGQNVTLSCEQNLNHDAMYWYRQDPGQGLRLIYYSQIVNDFQKGDIAEGYSVSREKKESFPLTVTSAQKNPTAFYLCASIKPGTTHEQFFGPGTRLTVL.

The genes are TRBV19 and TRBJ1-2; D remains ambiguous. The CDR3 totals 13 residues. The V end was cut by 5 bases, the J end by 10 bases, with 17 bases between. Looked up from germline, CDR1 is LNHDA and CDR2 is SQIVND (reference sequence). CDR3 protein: CASSRGLGPVYTF. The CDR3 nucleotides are TGTGCCAGTAGTCGCGGGTTAGGCCCAGTCTACACCTTC. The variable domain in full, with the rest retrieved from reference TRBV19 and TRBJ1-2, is DGGITQSPKYLFRKEGQNVTLSCEQNLNHDAMYWYRQDPGQGLRLIYYSQIVNDFQKGDIAEGYSVSREKKESFPLTVTSAQKNPTAFYLCASSRGLGPVYTFGSGTRLTVV.

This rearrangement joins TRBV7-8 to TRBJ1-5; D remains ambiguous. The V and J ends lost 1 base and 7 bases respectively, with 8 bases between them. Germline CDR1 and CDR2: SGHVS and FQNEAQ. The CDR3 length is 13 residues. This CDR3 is CASSLGLSQPQHF. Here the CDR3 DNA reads TGTGCCAGCAGCTTAGGACTAAGCCAGCCCCAGCATTTT.

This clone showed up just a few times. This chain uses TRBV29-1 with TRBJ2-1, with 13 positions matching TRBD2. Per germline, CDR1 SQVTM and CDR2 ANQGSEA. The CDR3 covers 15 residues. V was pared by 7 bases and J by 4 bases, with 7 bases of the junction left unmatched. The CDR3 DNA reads TGCAGCGCCGACCGGACTAGCGGGAGTTACAATGAGCAGTTCTTC. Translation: CSADRTSGSYNEQFF.

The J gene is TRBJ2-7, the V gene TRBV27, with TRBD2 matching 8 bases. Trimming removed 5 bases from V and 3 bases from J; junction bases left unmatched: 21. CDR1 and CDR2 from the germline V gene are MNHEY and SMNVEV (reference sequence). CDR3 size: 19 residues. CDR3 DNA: TGTGCCAGCAGTCCACGTCAACCCACCGGGACTAGGACCCTCTACGAGCAGTACTTC. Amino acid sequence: CASSPRQPTGTRTLYEQYF.

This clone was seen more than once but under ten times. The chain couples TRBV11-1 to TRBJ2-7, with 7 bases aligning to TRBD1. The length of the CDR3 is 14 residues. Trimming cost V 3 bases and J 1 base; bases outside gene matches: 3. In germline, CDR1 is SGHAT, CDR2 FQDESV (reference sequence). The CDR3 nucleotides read TGTGCCAGCAGCTTTGAACAGGGGTCCTACGAGCAGTACTTC. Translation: CASSFEQGSYEQYF.

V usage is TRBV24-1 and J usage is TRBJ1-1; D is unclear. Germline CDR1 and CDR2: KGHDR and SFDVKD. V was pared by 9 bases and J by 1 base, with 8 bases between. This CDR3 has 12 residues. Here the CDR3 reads CATRRGNTEAFF. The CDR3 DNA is TGTGCCACCCGACGGGGGAACACTGAAGCTTTCTTT.

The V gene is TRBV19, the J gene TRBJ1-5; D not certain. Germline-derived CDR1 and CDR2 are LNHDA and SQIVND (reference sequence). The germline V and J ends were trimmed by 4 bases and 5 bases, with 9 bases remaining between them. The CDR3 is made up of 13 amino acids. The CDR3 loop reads CASSTTDYQPQHF. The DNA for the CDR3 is TGTGCCAGTAGTACCACGGACTATCAGCCCCAGCATTTT.

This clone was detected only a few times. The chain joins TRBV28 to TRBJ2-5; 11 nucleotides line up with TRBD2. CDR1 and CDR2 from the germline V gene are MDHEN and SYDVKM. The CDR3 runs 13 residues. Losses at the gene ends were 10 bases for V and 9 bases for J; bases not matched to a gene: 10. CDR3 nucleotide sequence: TGTGCCACGGGACTAGCGGCTACCGGGCCCCAGTACTTC. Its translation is CATGLAATGPQYF.

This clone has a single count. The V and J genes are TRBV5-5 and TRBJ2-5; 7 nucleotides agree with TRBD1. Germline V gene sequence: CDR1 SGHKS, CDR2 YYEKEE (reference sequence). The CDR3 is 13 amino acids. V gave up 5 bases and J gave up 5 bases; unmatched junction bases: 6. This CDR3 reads CASRRGQVETQYF. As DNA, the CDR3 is TGTGCCAGCAGAAGGGGGCAGGTCGAGACCCAGTACTTC. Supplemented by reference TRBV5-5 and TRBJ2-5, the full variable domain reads DAGVTQSPTHLIKTRGQQVTLRCSPISGHKSVSWYQQVLGQGPQFIFQYYEKEERGRGNFPDRFSARQFPNYSSELNVNALLLGDSALYLCASRRGQVETQYFGPGTRLLVL.

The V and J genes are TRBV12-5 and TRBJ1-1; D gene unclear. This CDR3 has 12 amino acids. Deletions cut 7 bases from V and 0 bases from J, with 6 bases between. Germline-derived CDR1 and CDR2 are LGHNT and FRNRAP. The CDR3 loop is CASANLNTEAFF. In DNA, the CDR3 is TGTGCTAGTGCCAATCTGAACACTGAAGCTTTCTTT.

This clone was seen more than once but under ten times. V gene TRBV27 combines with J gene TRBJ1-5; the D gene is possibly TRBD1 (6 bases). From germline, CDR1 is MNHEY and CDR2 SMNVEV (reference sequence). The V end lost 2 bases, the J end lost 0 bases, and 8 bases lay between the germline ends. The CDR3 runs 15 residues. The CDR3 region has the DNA TGTGCCAGCAGTTTACAGGGGCTTAGCAATCAGCCCCAGCATTTT. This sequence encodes CASSLQGLSNQPQHF.

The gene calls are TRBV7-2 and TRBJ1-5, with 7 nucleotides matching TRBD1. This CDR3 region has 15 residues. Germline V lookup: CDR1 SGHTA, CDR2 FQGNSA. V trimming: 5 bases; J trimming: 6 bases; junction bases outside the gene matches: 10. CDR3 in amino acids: CASSPSRGPGQPQHF. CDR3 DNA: TGTGCCAGCAGCCCGAGTAGGGGGCCGGGTCAGCCCCAGCATTTT.

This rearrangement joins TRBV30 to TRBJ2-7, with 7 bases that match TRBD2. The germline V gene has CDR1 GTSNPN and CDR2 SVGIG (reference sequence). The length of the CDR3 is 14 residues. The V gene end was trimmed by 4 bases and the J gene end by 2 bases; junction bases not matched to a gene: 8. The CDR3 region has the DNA TGTGCCTGGAATCGGGCAGGGAGGGCCTACGAGCAGTACTTC. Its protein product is CAWNRAGRAYEQYF.